This T cell receptor beta chain was sequenced for a study of blood T cells in healthy people across ages. Whole-study findings and limits: Compared with aged donors, long-lived donors showed fewer expanded clones, suggesting selection.

Primed by a sample-barcoded 5' primer and a J-beta primer mix, a second PCR proceeded for about 6 to 11 cycles. TCRdb called the 5' RACE reads again in MiXCR, with one record for every CDR3 protein. The sample lists 1.5 million to 2 million distinct CDR3 sequences, roughly 49% seen once, with less than 2.5% in the top ten. Concerning this clonotype: Its specificity is not known.

The CDR3 sequence is 16 residues long. CDR1 SGDLS and CDR2 YYNGEE come from the germline V gene. Trimming pared 4 bases from V and 2 bases from J, leaving 17 bases between. The clonotype originates from a woman in her thirties or forties in good health. The gene calls are TRBV9 and TRBJ2-3; D is perhaps TRBD1 (6 bases). Sequences were obtained from blood. The chain's CDR3 is CASSSGPKGVTDTQYF. The CDR3 nucleotides read TGTGCCAGCAGCTCAGGACCCAAGGGGGTCACAGATACGCAGTATTTT.